This TCR beta chain was documented in a study of regulatory T cells in long-lasting Graves disease listed by TCRdb under 2021. As for the study more broadly: In the newly diagnosed Graves' disease group, patients had been taking antithyroid drugs for less than 3 months. Persistent Graves' disease patients were compared with newly diagnosed Graves' disease patients by peripheral blood TCR sequencing and RNA sequencing. The study took place in China and was registered as a clinical trial. TCR sequencing covered 13 persistent and some 20 newly diagnosed Graves' disease patients, some 33 samples in total.

This specimen's time point label, interpreted: newly diagnosed GD, antithyroid drugs for less than 3 months. For both TCR sequencing and RNA sequencing, RNA was extracted from PBMCs in TRIzol. The diagnosis of Graves' disease was made according to American Thyroid Association guidelines. Patients for the study were recruited at an endocrinology department in Xi'an, China. Each patient gave 7.5 to 10 milliliters of peripheral blood, collected in an EDTA anticoagulant tube. Ficoll Paque Plus density gradient separation was used to isolate PBMCs, and no additional T cell sorting was done. RNA quality was checked with an Agilent 2100 Bioanalyzer and agarose gel, and concentration with a NanoDrop 2000. On the study overall, not on this receptor specifically: Persistent patients shared more public clonotypes among themselves (more than 2,500) than newly diagnosed patients did (more than 850). Persistent Graves' disease patients showed lower TCR Shannon entropy and fewer highly expanded clones than newly diagnosed patients, suggesting clonal expansion. As a limitation, the authors acknowledged that the small sample size may reduce accuracy. Only peripheral blood was studied, because thyroid tissue, the primary lesion, was inaccessible. Sequencing and analysis were restricted to the TCR beta chain.

This clonotype was observed a few times. This receptor's antigen is unknown. No much larger clonotype is one base removed from it; base qualities were not supplied. Library preparation used multiplex PCR. The instrument given in TCRdb is Illumina HiSeq 4000. iRepertoire HTBI primers and Arm-PCR amplification of CDR3 regions were used to construct TCR beta libraries. Before sequencing, the PCR products underwent gel purification. In the authors' own workflow: A total of some 60 TRBV and 14 TRBJ segments were identified across samples and were used for gene usage analysis of CDR3 amino acid clonotypes. COPE and FqMerger were used to merge the filtered high-quality paired reads into contigs. Contigs were aligned with BLAST to IMGT TRBV, TRBD and TRBJ reference genes, and CDR3 was defined per IMGT. Any clonotype with a frequency above 0.1% was classified as a highly expanded clone. Repertoire diversity was measured by Shannon entropy, and V-J evenness by the Gini coefficient. A clonotype found in more than one individual was treated as public. TCRdb trimmed public reads at Q25 via fastp, called clones via MiXCR and kept in-frame beta chains. One record per CDR3 amino acid sequence lists the most common genes and DNA. The V and J calls shown here were made by TCRdb, not taken from the authors' results. The sample profile shows approximately 470,000 distinct CDR3 sequences; under 20% of them were found once. The top ten clones comprise 12% of the sample.

These data also formed part of another study, on T cells in Graves' hyperthyroidism and ophthalmopathy. Looking at the second paper: Stable Graves' hyperthyroidism was defined as no progression to ophthalmopathy during 18 months of follow-up. Hyperthyroidism patients were aged 18 to 65 years and newly diagnosed, with disease duration of less than 2 months. Patients with uncontrolled infections, other autoimmune diseases, pregnancy or lactation were excluded. Clinical symptoms, serum thyroxine and TRAb, thyroid ultrasound, and orbital computed tomography formed the basis for the diagnoses. The TCR CDR3 was subjected to a first round of RT-PCR using the HTBI primer set and the Qiagen OneStep RT-PCR kit. Blood samples also contained most of the expanded thyroid clonotypes (frequency above 0.001), which suggests that blood repertoires may reflect thyroid immune responses. A 13 V-J signature model separated ophthalmopathy from stable hyperthyroidism, with around 90% sensitivity and just under 84% specificity in cross-validation and 80%/75% in testing. During validation, the model predicted progression to ophthalmopathy a median of about 6.5 months ahead of onset, with more than 55% sensitivity and more than 72% specificity. To identify distinguishing TCR V-J signatures, a discovery cohort of around 98 patients was used, comprising 40 to 45 with Graves' ophthalmopathy and around 57 with stable Graves' hyperthyroidism. An independent validation cohort of around 19 hyperthyroidism patients and approximately 17 patients who later progressed to ophthalmopathy tested prospective prediction of ophthalmopathy. The 90 to 100 discovery patients were randomly split 7:3 into training and test sets. Thyroid tissue and blood T-cell repertoires from about six Graves' hyperthyroidism patients were also compared in the study. After sampling, hyperthyroidism patients received methimazole starting at 30 mg daily, and ophthalmopathy patients received high-dose intravenous methylprednisolone. Libraries were constructed in a second round of multiplex PCR, after which size selection and purification were carried out. Paired-end sequencing of the libraries was performed with 100 bp reads on an Illumina HiSeq2000. SOAPnuke was used to process the raw data, with reads discarded if the reads contained adapters or uncalled bases, had a mean Phred below 15, or lacked an exact constant-primer or identifier match. High-quality paired reads were merged using COPE v1.2.5, and each unique nucleotide sequence was defined as a clonotype. MiTCR v1.1 was used to align the clonotypes against IMGT TRBV, TRBD and TRBJ reference segments. The analysis included only V-J combinations with a frequency above 0.0001, which together covered around 99% of the repertoires. The TCS score was defined as the ratio of F50 (clonal expansion) to E x V (chaos), calculated using BLOSUM62-based TCRdist between CDR3 peptides within each V-J. Welch's t-statistics and random forest reduced just over 500 V-J features to 10 to 15, which were used in a naive Bayes classifier (R e1071). No statistical method was used to set the sample size in advance, and investigators knew the group allocation. According to the paper, TCR Vbeta CDR3 sequencing was carried out on over 130 peripheral blood samples, which came from about 45 ophthalmopathy, under 80 hyperthyroidism and roughly 17 progressor patients.

The source was peripheral blood mononuclear cells (PBMCs), collected at new diagnosis, from a patient treated with antithyroid drugs. The sequence derives from a man aged 35 to 55 with Graves disease. Donor details come from another sample of the same person, matched by shared clones.

CDR3 region: CASSEGVGAGHNEQFF. The DNA sequence reads TGTGCCAGCAGTGAAGGGGTGGGAGCTGGCCACAATGAGCAGTTCTTC. This chain is built from TRBV6-2 or TRBV6-3 and TRBJ2-1; the D segment might be TRBD1 or TRBD2, since each matches 5 bases. From cysteine to phenylalanine, the CDR3 is 16 amino acids long. The CDR3 DNA has 48 bases and is translated from base 1. The V end loses 5 bases and the J end loses 5 bases, and a stretch of 19 bases separates them. According to the germline V gene, CDR1 reads MNHEY and CDR2 reads SVGEGT.